Shown below are 23 T cell receptor beta chains from a single sample sequenced in a study of blood T cell repertoires in COVID-19 (dated by TCRdb to the early 2020s). Library method: the immunoSEQ multiplex PCR assay. Drawn from immuneACCESS, this table holds only the in-frame rearrangements with V and J called that TCRdb kept. Clones are partly lost; checked studies trace under half to an unresolved V gene and leave the rest unexplained. Across this sample there are 310,000 or so clones, with approximately 90% seen only once. About 2.2% of the sample is held by the ten biggest clonotypes. The sequenced sample consisted of peripheral blood. The receptors here all came from a woman aged 25 to 39 with COVID-19, enrolled during active disease.

The chain carries TRBV30 and TRBJ2-3; TRBD2 matches at 11 bases. V gave up 5 bases and J gave up 0 bases; unmatched junction bases: 10. The CDR3 runs 17 residues. CDR1 is GTSNPN, CDR2 SVGIG, per germline (reference sequence). The CDR3 sequence: CAWLQPGLAASTDTQYF. In DNA, the CDR3 is TGTGCCTGGTTGCAACCGGGACTAGCGGCGAGCACAGATACGCAGTATTTT. Full variable domain (missing parts from reference TRBV30 and TRBJ2-3): SQTIHQWPATLVQPVGSPLSLECTVEGTSNPNLYWYRQAAGRGLQLLFYSVGIGQISSEVPQNLSASRPQDRQFILSSKKLLLSDSGFYLCAWLQPGLAASTDTQYFGPGTRLTVL.

The chain links TRBV27 to TRBJ1-5, with TRBD1 matching over 11 bases. The CDR3 runs 14 residues. Germline loops: CDR1 MNHEY, CDR2 SMNVEV (reference sequence). V gave up 3 bases and J gave up 9 bases; unmatched junction bases: 4. CDR3 nucleotides: TGTGCCAGCAGTTTGGGACAGGGGGGGACGCCCCAGCATTTT. Translation: CASSLGQGGTPQHF.

The table lists this clone with a few counts. The CDR3: CASSSPLYTGELFF. CDR3 in DNA: TGTGCCAGCAGCTCTCCCTTGTACACCGGGGAGCTGTTTTTT. The chain has TRBV7-9 and TRBJ2-2, with D uncertain. There are 14 residues in the CDR3. Germline CDR1 SEHNR, CDR2 FQNEAQ (reference sequence). Trimming took off 4 bases at V and 3 bases at J, with 9 bases between the two ends.

The chain combines TRBV10-3 with TRBJ1-1; no clear D gene. V was cut by 5 bases and J by 1 base, with 5 bases left in between. The CDR3 length is 12 residues. Germline V lookup: CDR1 ENHRY, CDR2 SYGVKD. The CDR3 reads CAISTGNTEAFF. CDR3 DNA sequence: TGTGCCATCAGTACTGGGAACACTGAAGCTTTCTTT.

J is TRBJ2-2 and V is TRBV29-1; 9 positions agree with TRBD1. Germline-derived CDR1 and CDR2 are SQVTM and ANQGSEA. After removal of 7 bases from V and 1 base from J, the junction contained 7 bases not matched to a gene. This CDR3 contains 15 residues. CDR3 loop: CSAKPTGGNTGELFF. Here the CDR3 DNA reads TGCAGCGCCAAACCGACAGGGGGGAACACCGGGGAGCTGTTTTTT.

Here the CDR3 DNA reads TGCGCCAGCAGCCAAGAGGGGACTAGCGGGATCTCCTACAATGAGCAGTTCTTC. As protein: CASSQEGTSGISYNEQFF. This rearrangement joins TRBV4-1 to TRBJ2-1; 13 nucleotides match TRBD2. Germline CDR1 is MGHRA and CDR2 is YSYEKL. J was trimmed by 0 bases and V by 0 bases; bases with no gene match: 2. The CDR3 runs 18 residues.

The chain links TRBV4-1 to TRBJ2-7; TRBD1 matches at 10 bases. The germline V gene encodes CDR1 MGHRA and CDR2 YSYEKL. V trimming: 1 base; J trimming: 3 bases; junction bases outside the gene matches: 3. This CDR3 has 15 amino acids. CDR3: CASSQAGTGDYEQYF. CDR3 nucleotide sequence: TGCGCCAGCAGCCAAGCAGGGACAGGGGACTACGAGCAGTACTTC.

This clone has a single count. The chain has TRBV29-1 and TRBJ2-1; D unresolved. The ends were cut back, 4 bases at V and 0 bases at J, with 7 bases in the middle. Germline CDR1 and CDR2: SQVTM and ANQGSEA. The CDR3 is 13 amino acids. CDR3 coding DNA: TGCAGCGTTGGCGCGAGCTCCTACAATGAGCAGTTCTTC. Its protein product is CSVGASSYNEQFF.

The genes are TRBV6-5 and TRBJ1-5, with 7 positions matching TRBD1. V shed 6 bases, J shed 3 bases, and the junction held 8 bases outside the gene matches. CDR1 MNHEY and CDR2 SVGAGI come from the germline V gene. This CDR3 has 15 amino acids. The DNA of the CDR3 is TGTGCCAGCAGCCCAGGACAGGCGTTCAATCAGCCCCAGCATTTT. It codes for CASSPGQAFNQPQHF.

V gene TRBV30 combines with J gene TRBJ2-7, with D tentatively TRBD2 (6 bases). Germline CDR1 GTSNPN, CDR2 SVGIG (reference sequence). The CDR3 runs 14 residues. The V gene lost 0 bases and the J gene lost 4 bases, with 13 bases spanning the gap. The CDR3 DNA reads TGTGCCTGGAGTGTCCGGGAGAGGGGATACGAGCAGTACTTC. This encodes CAWSVRERGYEQYF.

The chain joins TRBV2 to TRBJ2-3; 12 bases are shared with TRBD2. CDR3 length: 15 residues. CDR1 SNHLY and CDR2 FYNNEI come from the germline V gene. Unmatched junction bases numbered 5, after V lost 8 bases and J lost 2 bases. This chain's CDR3 is CASHRLAGVTDTQYF. In DNA, the CDR3 is TGTGCCAGCCACCGACTAGCGGGGGTCACAGATACGCAGTATTTT.

There are a few counts of this clone. V is TRBV7-9 and J is TRBJ1-1; 8 nucleotides align to TRBD1. Trimming removed 5 bases from V and 0 bases from J; junction bases left unmatched: 5. The CDR3 is 15 residues long. Germline CDR1 is SEHNR and CDR2 is FQNEAQ (reference sequence). CDR3 sequence (DNA): TGTGCCAGCAGCACCTCGGACAGGGTGAACACTGAAGCTTTCTTT. This codes for CASSTSDRVNTEAFF.

The V call is TRBV7-9, the J call TRBJ1-3; no clear D gene. CDR3 size: 15 residues. Trimming shortened V by 1 base and J by 2 bases, and 9 bases separated the two germline ends. CDR1 and CDR2 from the germline V gene are SEHNR and FQNEAQ (reference sequence). CDR3 sequence reads: CASSLERGAGNTIYF. The CDR3 DNA reads as TGTGCCAGCAGCTTAGAGCGAGGTGCTGGAAACACCATATATTTT.

The CDR3 coding sequence is TGCAGCGTTTGGGGACAGGGGAACACCGGGGAGCTGTTTTTT. Translating gives CSVWGQGNTGELFF. The chain combines TRBV29-1 with TRBJ2-2; 9 bases match TRBD1. The CDR3 is 14 amino acids. With V trimmed by 5 bases and J by 1 base, 2 bases remained unmatched. CDR1 SQVTM and CDR2 ANQGSEA come from the germline V gene.

This clone has just one count. The CDR3 protein is CASAGQYTGELFF. In DNA form, the CDR3 reads TGCGCCAGCGCGGGACAGTACACCGGGGAGCTGTTTTTT. V is TRBV5-1 and J is TRBJ2-2; D perhaps matches TRBD1 (7 bases). The V end was cut by 7 bases, the J end by 3 bases, with 10 bases between. Germline values: CDR1 SGHRS, CDR2 YFSETQ. CDR3 size: 13 residues. Variable domain in full (rest from reference TRBV5-1 and TRBJ2-2): KAGVTQTPRYLIKTRGQQVTLSCSPISGHRSVSWYQQTPGQGLQFLFEYFSETQRNKGNFPGRFSGRQFSNSRSEMNVSTLELGDSALYLCASAGQYTGELFFGEGSRLTVL.

The rearrangement links TRBV5-1 to TRBJ1-5, with D uncertain. The CDR3 runs to 15 residues. V lost 0 bases and J 2 bases, leaving 9 bases between the germline ends. Germline CDR1 SGHRS, CDR2 YFSETQ. CDR3 loop: CASSLDVGGNQPQHF. Written as DNA, the CDR3 is TGCGCCAGCAGCTTGGATGTGGGAGGCAATCAGCCCCAGCATTTT.

This clone was seen just once. This sequence joins TRBV18 and TRBJ2-3, with TRBD1 as a possible D gene (5 bases). Trimming cost V 10 bases and J 3 bases, with 11 bases left between them. This CDR3 spans 12 amino acids. Germline CDR1 is KGHSH and CDR2 is LQKENI. The CDR3 reads CAIKQETDTQYF. The CDR3, as DNA: TGTGCCATCAAACAGGAAACAGATACGCAGTATTTT.

This chain links TRBV18 with TRBJ1-4, with D maybe TRBD1 (6 bases). Deletions cut 2 bases from V and 0 bases from J, with 10 bases between. This CDR3 region has 16 residues. Germline V gene sequence: CDR1 KGHSH, CDR2 LQKENI. The CDR3 region is CASSPKGDATNEKLFF. The CDR3 DNA follows: TGTGCCAGCTCACCAAAGGGGGATGCAACTAATGAAAAACTGTTTTTT.

The V gene is TRBV7-2, the J gene TRBJ1-4; TRBD1 aligns across 8 bases. The CDR3 spans 12 residues. After removal of 5 bases from V and 9 bases from J, the junction contained 2 bases not matched to a gene. Per germline, CDR1 SGHTA and CDR2 FQGNSA. For the CDR3, the DNA is TGTGCCAGCAGCCGGGACAGGCAAAAACTGTTTTTT. Amino acid sequence: CASSRDRQKLFF. Full variable domain (rest looked up from reference TRBV7-2 and TRBJ1-4): GAGVSQSPSNKVTEKGKDVELRCDPISGHTALYWYRQSLGQGLEFLIYFQGNSAPDKSGLPSDRFSAERTGGSVSTLTIQRTQQEDSAVYLCASSRDRQKLFFGSGTQLSVL.

In its sample, this clone was seen a few times. This rearrangement joins TRBV10-1 to TRBJ2-1; no definite D call. V lost 2 bases and J 5 bases, leaving 10 bases between the germline ends. The CDR3 totals 14 residues. From germline, CDR1 is WNHNN and CDR2 SYGVQD (reference sequence). In DNA, the CDR3 is TGCGCCAGCAGTGAGAGACACTTTAACAATGAGCAGTTCTTC. Translation gives CASSERHFNNEQFF.

This chain joins TRBV25-1 and TRBJ2-5; tentative D call: TRBD2 (7 bases). The CDR3 spans 15 residues. Germline CDR1 reads MGHDK; CDR2 reads SYGVNS. Trimming left V 8 bases short and J 7 bases short, with 23 bases between. CDR3 residues: CASAKTGRPGGTQYF. CDR3 nucleotide sequence: TGTGCCAGCGCAAAGACAGGAAGACCGGGGGGGACCCAGTACTTC.

This sequence joins TRBV15 and TRBJ1-4; 8 bases align to TRBD1. The V gene end was trimmed by 5 bases and the J gene end by 6 bases; junction bases not matched to a gene: 5. Germline V gives CDR1 LNHNV, CDR2 YYDKDF (reference sequence). This CDR3 has 14 residues. CDR3 sequence (DNA): TGTGCCACCAGCTGGACAGGGTACGATGAAAAACTGTTTTTT. Protein sequence: CATSWTGYDEKLFF.

This chain joins TRBV27 and TRBJ2-7; TRBD1 aligns across 9 bases. Germline V gives CDR1 MNHEY, CDR2 SMNVEV (reference sequence). The CDR3 is made up of 15 amino acids. Trimming cost V 3 bases and J 0 bases; bases outside gene matches: 3. CDR3 sequence reads: CASSFTGQGSYEQYF. CDR3 nucleotide sequence: TGTGCCAGCAGTTTCACGGGACAGGGCTCCTACGAGCAGTACTTC.